A single sample is the source of the 26 T cell receptor beta chains below, sequenced in a study of T-cell reconstitution after alpha-beta-depleted transplantation in children. This sample's TCRbeta library carried unique molecular identifier barcodes. TCRdb called the PCR reads again in MiXCR, with one record for every CDR3 protein. This table holds hundreds of thousands of distinct CDR3 sequences, under 15% found once. The sequences come from PBMCs, collected before TCRalphabeta/CD19-depleted stem cell transplant. Receptors originate from a girl under 10 years old with congenital amegakaryocytic thrombocytopenia, due to receive a stem cell transplant.

This clonotype has at least ten counts. This sequence joins TRBV9 and TRBJ2-1; possibly TRBD1 or TRBD2 for D (6 bases each). The V end was cut by 5 bases, the J end by 3 bases, with 15 bases between. Germline V gene sequence: CDR1 SGDLS, CDR2 YYNGEE. There are 15 residues in the CDR3. The CDR3 coding sequence is TGTGCCAGCAGTGCCGGGAGAGGGGGCTACAATGAGCAGTTCTTC. Its translation: CASSAGRGGYNEQFF. Using reference TRBV9 and TRBJ2-1 for the parts outside the CDR3, the full variable domain is DSGVTQTPKHLITATGQRVTLRCSPRSGDLSVYWYQQSLDQGLQFLIQYYNGEERAKGNILERFSAQQFPDLHSELNLSSLELGDSALYFCASSAGRGGYNEQFFGPGTRLTVL.

This clonotype was detected ten times or more. The chain couples TRBV12-3 or TRBV12-4 to TRBJ1-2; D might be TRBD1 (6 bases). The CDR3 has 11 amino acids. V was clipped by 3 bases and J by 12 bases, with 11 bases between them. In DNA form, the CDR3 reads TGTGCCAGCAGTTTCAGGGGCGCAAACACCTTC. Amino acid sequence: CASSFRGANTF.

Concerning this clonotype itself: This may be a read error: a much more frequent sequence differs by one nucleotide. This chain joins TRBV27 and TRBJ2-1; D is unclear. Germline lookup yields CDR1 MNHEY and CDR2 SMNVEV (reference sequence). V lost 5 bases and J lost 0, with 11 bases in between. CDR3 length: 15 amino acids. CDR3 sequence reads: CASSKRESSYNEQFF. DNA of the CDR3: TGTGCCAGCAGTAAACGCGAGAGCTCCTACAATGAGCAGTTCTTC.

This clonotype has only a few counts. The chain couples TRBV5-1 to TRBJ2-7; TRBD1 matches at 9 bases. The CDR3 runs 13 residues. V shed 5 bases, J shed 3 bases, and the junction held 3 bases outside the gene matches. Germline CDR1 and CDR2: SGHRS and YFSETQ. CDR3 residues: CASRGDRVYEQYF. CDR3 sequence (DNA): TGCGCCAGCAGAGGGGACAGGGTCTACGAGCAGTACTTC.

This clonotype has a count of ten or more. The chain couples TRBV10-3 to TRBJ1-2; unclear D gene. This CDR3 comprises 15 residues. V was trimmed by 5 bases and J by 7 bases, leaving 20 bases between them. CDR1 is ENHRY, CDR2 SYGVKD, per germline. The CDR3 coding sequence is TGTGCCATCAGTCCGGGTCCACCGAGAAGTGCTGGCTACACCTTC. Its protein is CAISPGPPRSAGYTF.

This clonotype has at least ten counts. This sequence joins TRBV4-1 and TRBJ2-1; D ambiguous. CDR3 length equals 15 residues. Germline-derived CDR1 and CDR2 are MGHRA and YSYEKL. The V and J ends lost 1 base and 0 bases respectively, with 7 bases between them. The CDR3 loop is CASSQVQISYNEQFF. DNA for the CDR3: TGCGCCAGCAGCCAAGTACAGATCTCCTACAATGAGCAGTTCTTC.

Only a few counts were recorded for this clonotype. The chain uses TRBV6-5 and TRBJ2-1; D is possibly TRBD1 or TRBD2 (5 bases each). CDR3 length: 19 amino acids. Germline V gene sequence: CDR1 MNHEY, CDR2 SVGAGI. V was trimmed by 2 bases and J by 6 bases, leaving 26 bases between them. The CDR3 DNA reads as TGTGCCAGCAGTTACGATGGGAGAACAGGTCTCGGTGCAATCAATGAGCAGTTCTTC. This sequence encodes CASSYDGRTGLGAINEQFF.

This clonotype showed up many times. This chain joins TRBV5-6 and TRBJ1-1; D remains unclear. Germline V lookup: CDR1 SGHDT, CDR2 YYEEEE. CDR3 length: 11 residues. V gave up 3 bases and J gave up 8 bases, with 8 bases separating them. In nucleotides, the CDR3 is TGTGCCAGCAGCTCGCTCCAAGAAGCTTTCTTT. Protein: CASSSLQEAFF.

In its sample, this clonotype was seen many times. This chain joins TRBV12-3 or TRBV12-4 and TRBJ1-1; D remains unclear. V lost 7 bases to trimming and J lost 0 bases, with 9 bases between them. This CDR3 region has 13 residues. CDR3 DNA sequence: TGTGCCAGCAAGCAGAACATGAACACTGAAGCTTTCTTT. Its translation: CASKQNMNTEAFF.

This clonotype was seen more than once but under ten times. The chain recombines TRBV20-1 with TRBJ2-5; unclear D gene. This CDR3 has 14 residues. Per the germline V gene, CDR1 is DFQATT and CDR2 is SNEGSKA (reference sequence). Trimming removed 0 bases at V and 5 bases at J, with 13 bases between. The CDR3 DNA sequence: TGCAGTGCTAGAGATTATAAGGTCCGGGAGACCCAGTACTTC. It yields the protein CSARDYKVRETQYF.

This clonotype was seen at least ten times. The V call is TRBV5-1, the J call TRBJ2-2, with unresolved D. CDR1 and CDR2 from the germline V gene are SGHRS and YFSETQ. V was cut by 0 bases and J by 0 bases, with 9 bases left in between. The CDR3 consists of 16 residues. CDR3 in DNA: TGCGCCAGCAGCTTGGGGCCAGCGTCGAACACCGGGGAGCTGTTTTTT. As protein: CASSLGPASNTGELFF.

This clonotype was seen ten or more times. The chain is built from TRBV6-5 and TRBJ1-3; D is possibly TRBD1 (5 bases). Germline V gene lookup returns CDR1 MNHEY and CDR2 SVGAGI. This CDR3 is built from 14 residues. Trimming removed 0 bases from V and 4 bases from J, with 7 bases in between. The CDR3 sequence is CASSYSNRGNTIYF. The CDR3 bases are TGTGCCAGCAGTTACTCGAACAGGGGAAACACCATATATTTT.

This clonotype was detected a few times. This CDR3 reads CASSSGLQGRNEKLFF. The DNA for the CDR3 is TGCGCCAGCAGCTCGGGCCTGCAGGGGCGGAATGAAAAACTGTTTTTT. This rearrangement joins TRBV5-1 to TRBJ1-4; D is possibly TRBD1 (6 bases). Germline V lookup: CDR1 SGHRS, CDR2 YFSETQ. There are 16 residues in the CDR3. V lost 3 bases and J lost 5, with 17 bases in between.

The sample holds a few counts of this clonotype. The J gene is TRBJ1-1, the V gene TRBV15; 7 nucleotides match TRBD1. CDR1 is LNHNV and CDR2 is YYDKDF in the germline V gene (reference sequence). Trimming at V came to 7 bases and at J to 3 bases, leaving 11 bases not matched to a gene. The CDR3 contains 15 residues. The CDR3 is CATKGRGGTDTEAFF. CDR3 nucleotides: TGTGCCACCAAAGGCCGAGGGGGCACGGACACTGAAGCTTTCTTT.

This clonotype showed up just a few times. This chain joins TRBV10-3 and TRBJ1-5; D is undetermined. The length of the CDR3 is 14 residues. Deletions cut 8 bases from V and 0 bases from J, with 11 bases between. Germline CDR1 is ENHRY and CDR2 is SYGVKD. The CDR3 loop reads CAIVLRVSNQPQHF. In DNA, the CDR3 is TGTGCCATCGTATTAAGGGTTAGCAATCAGCCCCAGCATTTT.

This clonotype was seen at least ten times. This chain uses TRBV10-3 with TRBJ2-2, with 12 bases matching TRBD2. Germline assignment: CDR1 ENHRY and CDR2 SYGVKD. The CDR3 is 14 residues long. The V and J ends lost 11 bases and 3 bases, in that order; junction bases with no gene match: 4. In DNA form, the CDR3 reads TGTGCCCTCCGGACTAGCGGGGACACCGGGGAGCTGTTTTTT. The encoded protein is CALRTSGDTGELFF.

The sample holds a few counts of this clonotype. The rearrangement joins TRBV12-3 or TRBV12-4 to TRBJ2-1, with 12 bases matching TRBD2. After removal of 8 bases from V and 7 bases from J, the junction contained 12 bases not matched to a gene. This CDR3 comprises 16 residues. The CDR3 bases are TGTGCCAGCGCTGACCGACTAGCGGGAGTTGGGAATGAGCAGTTCTTC. Protein product: CASADRLAGVGNEQFF.

This clonotype was observed at least ten times. V is TRBV5-1 and J is TRBJ2-1; 9 bases align to TRBD2. The V segment lost 0 bases and the J segment 8 bases; nucleotides outside the gene matches: 3. Germline CDR1 SGHRS, CDR2 YFSETQ. The CDR3 has 14 amino acids. The CDR3 loop reads CASSLGVAGDEQFF. CDR3 in DNA: TGCGCCAGCAGCTTGGGAGTAGCGGGAGATGAGCAGTTCTTC. The full variable domain, completed using reference TRBV5-1 and TRBJ2-1, is KAGVTQTPRYLIKTRGQQVTLSCSPISGHRSVSWYQQTPGQGLQFLFEYFSETQRNKGNFPGRFSGRQFSNSRSEMNVSTLELGDSALYLCASSLGVAGDEQFFGPGTRLTVL.

V gene TRBV12-3 or TRBV12-4 combines with J gene TRBJ2-6; D not resolved. The CDR3 is 12 amino acids. With 2 bases removed from V and 13 bases from J, the gap between germline ends came to 9 bases. This CDR3 reads CASSLLDWVLTF. CDR3 in DNA: TGTGCCAGCAGTTTACTAGACTGGGTCCTGACTTTC.

The table lists this clonotype with a few counts. The chain employs TRBV20-1 and TRBJ1-2, with D possibly TRBD1 on 6 matching bases. The V and J ends lost 6 bases and 8 bases respectively, with 19 bases between them. This CDR3 has 13 residues. Germline V gene data show CDR1 as DFQATT and CDR2 as SNEGSKA (reference sequence). The CDR3 DNA reads TGCAGTGCCCCGCACTTGGGGGGCCCGGGCTACACCTTC. Its protein is CSAPHLGGPGYTF.

This clonotype appeared a few times. This chain connects TRBV7-2 to TRBJ2-3; D unclear. V was trimmed by 1 base and J by 2 bases, leaving 16 bases between them. Germline V lookup: CDR1 SGHTA, CDR2 FQGNSA. The CDR3 loop spans 17 amino acids. The CDR3 reads CASSLGWLRSPTDTQYF. CDR3 in DNA: TGTGCCAGCAGCTTAGGCTGGTTGCGGAGCCCCACAGATACGCAGTATTTT. Drawing the rest from reference TRBV7-2 and TRBJ2-3, the complete variable domain is GAGVSQSPSNKVTEKGKDVELRCDPISGHTALYWYRQSLGQGLEFLIYFQGNSAPDKSGLPSDRFSAERTGGSVSTLTIQRTQQEDSAVYLCASSLGWLRSPTDTQYFGPGTRLTVL.

The chain carries TRBV29-1 and TRBJ1-2, with D tentatively TRBD1 (6 bases). V lost 5 bases to trimming and J lost 7 bases, with 11 bases between them. This CDR3 comprises 11 residues. Germline CDR1 is SQVTM and CDR2 is ANQGSEA. CDR3 nucleotide sequence: TGCAGCGTTCGCGGGGACATTGGCTACACCTTC. Translated, it gives CSVRGDIGYTF. The complete variable domain, with remaining parts taken from reference TRBV29-1 and TRBJ1-2, reads SAVISQKPSRDICQRGTSLTIQCQVDSQVTMMFWYRQQPGQSLTLIATANQGSEATYESGFVIDKFPISRPNLTFSTLTVSNMSPEDSSIYLCSVRGDIGYTFGSGTRLTVV.

V gene TRBV29-1 combines with J gene TRBJ2-1; maybe TRBD1 (5 bases). There are 12 residues in the CDR3. Germline V gene lookup returns CDR1 SQVTM and CDR2 ANQGSEA. V was clipped by 3 bases and J by 10 bases, with 13 bases between them. CDR3 amino acids: CSVDRASDEQFF. In DNA, the CDR3 is TGCAGCGTTGACAGGGCTTCCGACGAGCAGTTCTTC.

In its sample, this clonotype was seen many times. The chain is built from TRBV5-1 and TRBJ2-7; 7 bases are shared with TRBD2. J gave up 4 bases and V 4 bases, and 11 bases lay outside the gene matches. The CDR3 totals 15 residues. Germline V gene lookup returns CDR1 SGHRS and CDR2 YFSETQ. CDR3 nucleotide sequence: TGCGCCAGCAGCGTCCTCGGGACTACCATGTACGAGCAGTACTTC. Translated: CASSVLGTTMYEQYF.

This clonotype showed up just a few times. The chain has TRBV20-1 and TRBJ1-6, with D possibly matching TRBD1 (5 bases). Germline V gives CDR1 DFQATT, CDR2 SNEGSKA (reference sequence). The CDR3 runs 16 residues. The germline V and J ends were trimmed by 7 bases and 0 bases, with 16 bases remaining between them. CDR3 nucleotides: TGCAGTGTCAAACCGAAAGACAGCTCCTATAATTCACCCCTCCACTTT. It encodes CSVKPKDSSYNSPLHF.

At least ten counts were recorded for this clonotype. This chain uses TRBV27 with TRBJ1-2, with a tentative D call TRBD1 (6 bases). The CDR3 covers 13 residues. V lost 4 bases, J lost 7 bases, and 13 bases lay in between. Germline CDR1 is MNHEY and CDR2 is SMNVEV (reference sequence). The CDR3 coding sequence is TGTGCCAGCAGTTCGACAGGCCCCATTGGCTACACCTTC. Translated: CASSSTGPIGYTF.